The entry below gives a single TCR beta chain sequence along with its context. The antigen remains unidentified. At one boundary the junction diverges from the germline segment, which might be a read error. The data belong to a study of CD8+ T cells in alopecia areata. Study-wide background: Severity scoring for treated patients was based on the percentage of affected scalp area.

The study, taken as a whole, reports: Higher clonality and more expanded CD8+ clones appeared in lesional than normal scalp. Scalp sequencing also captures normal skin's resident alphabeta T cells. In scalp and blood during tofacitinib, many expanded lesional clones persisted.

The treatment is: oral pan-JAK inhibitor, 5-10 mg twice daily. Germline CDR1 reads MGHRA; CDR2 reads YSYEKL. The CDR3 runs to 15 residues. The authors extracted RNA and reverse transcribed it into cDNA as the sequencing template. Assay: immunoSEQ multiplex PCR; the TCRdb copy retains only in-frame clones and omits some. This sample yields 90,000 to 120,000 clones, of which around 83% are seen a single time; over 20% belongs to the top ten. This rearrangement joins TRBV4-1 to TRBJ1-2, with TRBD1 matching over 9 bases. Source: CD8+ T cells sorted from blood, taken at week 24, from a patient treated with tofacitinib. The clonotype was recovered from a human donor with alopecia areata. Written as DNA, the CDR3 is TGCGCCAGCAGCCAAGATTGGGGGACAGGGAAGCCCCCTCCCTTC. Translating it yields CASSQDWGTGKPPPF.